This T cell receptor beta chain comes out of a study of blood T cell repertoires in COVID-19. Across the study: COVID-19 samples from acute and convalescent phases originated in the United States, Italy and Spain.

The germline V gene encodes CDR1 SGHDN and CDR2 FVKESK. The CDR3 has 15 residues. Trimming removed 2 bases from V and 9 bases from J, with 17 bases in between. Clones were sequenced by immunoSEQ multiplex PCR, and TCRdb holds only the in-frame ones, with some missing. Of 53,000 or so clones listed, about three quarters were seen once; the top ten hold 22%. The receptor's source is a man aged 45 to 65 with active or convalescent COVID-19. The chain recombines TRBV14 with TRBJ2-1; possibly TRBD2 for D (5 bases). The material sequenced was peripheral blood. For the CDR3, the DNA is TGTGCCAGCAGCCAATCCCGGGATTCAAGCGCTGAGCAGTTCTTC. Protein sequence: CASSQSRDSSAEQFF.